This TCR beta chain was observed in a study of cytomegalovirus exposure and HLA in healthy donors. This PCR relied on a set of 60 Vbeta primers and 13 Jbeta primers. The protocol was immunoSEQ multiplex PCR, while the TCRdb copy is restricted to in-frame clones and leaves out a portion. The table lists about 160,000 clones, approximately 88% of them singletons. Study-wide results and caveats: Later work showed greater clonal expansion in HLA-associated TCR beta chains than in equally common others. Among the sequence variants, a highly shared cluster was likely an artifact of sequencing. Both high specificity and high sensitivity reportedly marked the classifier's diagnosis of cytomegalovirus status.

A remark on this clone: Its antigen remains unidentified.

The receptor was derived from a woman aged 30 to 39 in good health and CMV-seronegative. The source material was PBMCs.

CDR3 sequence (DNA): TGCGCCAGCAGCCAAGGGGCTAAGGAGACCCAGTACTTC. Its protein product is CASSQGAKETQYF. V and J are TRBV4-1 and TRBJ2-5; D gene uncertain. This CDR3 spans 13 amino acids. With 1 base removed from V and 5 bases from J, the gap between germline ends came to 8 bases. Germline CDR1 is MGHRA and CDR2 is YSYEKL.